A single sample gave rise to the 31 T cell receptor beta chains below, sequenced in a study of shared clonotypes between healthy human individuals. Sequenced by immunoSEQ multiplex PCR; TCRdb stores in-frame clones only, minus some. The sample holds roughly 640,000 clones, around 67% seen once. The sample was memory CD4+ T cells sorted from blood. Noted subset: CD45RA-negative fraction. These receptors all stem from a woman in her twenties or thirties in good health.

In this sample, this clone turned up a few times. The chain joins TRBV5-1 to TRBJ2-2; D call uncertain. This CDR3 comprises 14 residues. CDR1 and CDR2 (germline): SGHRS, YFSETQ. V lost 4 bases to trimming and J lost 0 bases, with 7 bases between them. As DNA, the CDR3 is TGCGCCAGCAGCCCCGGACCGAACACCGGGGAGCTGTTTTTT. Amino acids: CASSPGPNTGELFF.

CDR3 coding DNA: TGTGCCAGCAGTGAAGCCAAACATGAGCAGTTCTTC. This sequence encodes CASSEAKHEQFF. This sequence joins TRBV2 and TRBJ2-1; D not resolved. The CDR3 is 12 residues long. V was clipped by 0 bases and J by 8 bases, with 5 bases between them. CDR1 is SNHLY and CDR2 is FYNNEI in the germline V gene.

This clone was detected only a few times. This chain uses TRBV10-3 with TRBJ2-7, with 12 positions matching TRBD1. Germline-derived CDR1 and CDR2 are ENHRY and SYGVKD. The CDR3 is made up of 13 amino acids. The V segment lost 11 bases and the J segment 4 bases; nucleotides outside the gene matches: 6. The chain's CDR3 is CAAGTGGIYEQYF. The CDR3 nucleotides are TGTGCCGCAGGGACAGGGGGCATTTACGAGCAGTACTTC.

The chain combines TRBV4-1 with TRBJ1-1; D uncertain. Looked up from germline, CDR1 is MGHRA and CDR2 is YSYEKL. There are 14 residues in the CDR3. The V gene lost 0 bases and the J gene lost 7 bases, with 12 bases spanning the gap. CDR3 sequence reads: CASSQERGSVEAFF. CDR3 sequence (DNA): TGCGCCAGCAGCCAAGAGCGTGGAAGTGTTGAAGCTTTCTTT.

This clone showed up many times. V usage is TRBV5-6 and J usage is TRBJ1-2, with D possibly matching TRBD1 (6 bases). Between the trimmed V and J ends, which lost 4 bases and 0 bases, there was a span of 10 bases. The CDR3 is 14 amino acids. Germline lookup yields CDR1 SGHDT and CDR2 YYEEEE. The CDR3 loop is CASSLRTANYGYTF. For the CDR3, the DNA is TGTGCCAGCAGCCTCCGGACAGCTAACTATGGCTACACCTTC.

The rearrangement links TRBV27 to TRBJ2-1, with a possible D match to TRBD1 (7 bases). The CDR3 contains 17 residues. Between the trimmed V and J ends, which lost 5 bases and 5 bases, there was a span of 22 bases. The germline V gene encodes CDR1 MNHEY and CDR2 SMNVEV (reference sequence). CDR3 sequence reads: CASSIWRGLPADNEQFF. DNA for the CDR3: TGTGCCAGCAGTATTTGGAGGGGGCTGCCCGCGGACAATGAGCAGTTCTTC.

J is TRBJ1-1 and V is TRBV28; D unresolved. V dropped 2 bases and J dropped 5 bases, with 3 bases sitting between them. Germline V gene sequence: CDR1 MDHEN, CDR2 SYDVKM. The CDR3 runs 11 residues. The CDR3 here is CASSLMTEAFF. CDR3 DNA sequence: TGTGCCAGCAGTTTAATGACTGAAGCTTTCTTT.

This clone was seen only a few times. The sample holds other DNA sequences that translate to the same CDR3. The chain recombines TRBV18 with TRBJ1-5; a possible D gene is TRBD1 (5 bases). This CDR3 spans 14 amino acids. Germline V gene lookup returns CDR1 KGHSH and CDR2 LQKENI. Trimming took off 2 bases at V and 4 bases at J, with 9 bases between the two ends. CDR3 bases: TGTGCCAGCTCACCAGGGGACGGGAATCAGCCCCAGCATTTT. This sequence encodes CASSPGDGNQPQHF.

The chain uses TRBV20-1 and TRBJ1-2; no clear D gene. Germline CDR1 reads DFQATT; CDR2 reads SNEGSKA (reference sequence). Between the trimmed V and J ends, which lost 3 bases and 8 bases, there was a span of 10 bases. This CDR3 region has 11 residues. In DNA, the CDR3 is TGCAGTGCTAGCGGGGATCGGGGCTACACCTTC. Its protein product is CSASGDRGYTF.

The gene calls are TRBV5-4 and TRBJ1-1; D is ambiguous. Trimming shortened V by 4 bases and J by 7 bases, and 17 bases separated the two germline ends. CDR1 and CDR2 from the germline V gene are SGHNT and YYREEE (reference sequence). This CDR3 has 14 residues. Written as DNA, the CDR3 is TGTGCCAGCAGCGCCCAGACGGGGATCGATGAAGCTTTCTTT. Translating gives CASSAQTGIDEAFF.

CDR3 sequence: CASMDGPAYEQYF. The CDR3 DNA sequence: TGTGCCAGCATGGACGGTCCAGCCTACGAGCAGTACTTC. The chain carries TRBV28 and TRBJ2-7; D not resolved. V lost 7 bases, J lost 2 bases, and 12 bases lay in between. Per the germline V gene, CDR1 is MDHEN and CDR2 is SYDVKM. The CDR3 extends over 13 amino acids.

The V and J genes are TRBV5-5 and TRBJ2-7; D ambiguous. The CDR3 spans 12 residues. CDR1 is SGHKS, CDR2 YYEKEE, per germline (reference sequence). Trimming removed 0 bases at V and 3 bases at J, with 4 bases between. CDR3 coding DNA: TGTGCCAGCAGCTTGGGATTCTACGAGCAGTACTTC. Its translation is CASSLGFYEQYF.

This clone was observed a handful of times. CDR3 in amino acids: CSVGINYGYTF. The CDR3 bases are TGCAGCGTTGGGATAAACTATGGCTACACCTTC. V gene TRBV29-1 combines with J gene TRBJ1-2; unclear D gene. The CDR3 is 11 residues long. V lost 4 bases and J 2 bases, leaving 5 bases between the germline ends. The germline V gene has CDR1 SQVTM and CDR2 ANQGSEA.

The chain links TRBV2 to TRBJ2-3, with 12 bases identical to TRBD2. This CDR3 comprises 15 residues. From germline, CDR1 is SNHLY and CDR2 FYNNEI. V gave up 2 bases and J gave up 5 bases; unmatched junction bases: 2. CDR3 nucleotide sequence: TGTGCCAGCAGTGAAAAGGGACTAGCGGGAGATACGCAGTATTTT. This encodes CASSEKGLAGDTQYF.

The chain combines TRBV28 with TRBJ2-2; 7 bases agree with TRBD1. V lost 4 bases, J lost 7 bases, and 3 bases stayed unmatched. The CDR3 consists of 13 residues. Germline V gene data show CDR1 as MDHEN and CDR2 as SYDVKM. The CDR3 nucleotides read TGTGCCAGCAGTTACAGGGGTCGCGGGGAGCTGTTTTTT. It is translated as CASSYRGRGELFF.

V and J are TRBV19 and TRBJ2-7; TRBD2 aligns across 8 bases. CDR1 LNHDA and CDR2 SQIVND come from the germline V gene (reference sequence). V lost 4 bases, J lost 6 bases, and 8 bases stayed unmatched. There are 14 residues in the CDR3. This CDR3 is CASSTGLVLSEQYF. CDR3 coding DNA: TGTGCCAGTAGTACGGGACTAGTTCTATCCGAGCAGTACTTC. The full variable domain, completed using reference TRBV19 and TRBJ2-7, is DGGITQSPKYLFRKEGQNVTLSCEQNLNHDAMYWYRQDPGQGLRLIYYSQIVNDFQKGDIAEGYSVSREKKESFPLTVTSAQKNPTAFYLCASSTGLVLSEQYFGPGTRLTVT.

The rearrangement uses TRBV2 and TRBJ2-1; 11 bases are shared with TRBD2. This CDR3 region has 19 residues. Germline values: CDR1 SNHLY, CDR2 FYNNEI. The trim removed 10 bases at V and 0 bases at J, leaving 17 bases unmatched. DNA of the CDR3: TGTGCCACTAATCCTCCGGGACTAGCGGTCCAGAGCTCCTACAATGAGCAGTTCTTC. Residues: CATNPPGLAVQSSYNEQFF. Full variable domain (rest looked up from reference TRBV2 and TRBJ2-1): EPEVTQTPSHQVTQMGQEVILRCVPISNHLYFYWYRQILGQKVEFLVSFYNNEISEKSEIFDDQFSVERPDGSNFTLKIRSTKLEDSAMYFCATNPPGLAVQSSYNEQFFGPGTRLTVL.

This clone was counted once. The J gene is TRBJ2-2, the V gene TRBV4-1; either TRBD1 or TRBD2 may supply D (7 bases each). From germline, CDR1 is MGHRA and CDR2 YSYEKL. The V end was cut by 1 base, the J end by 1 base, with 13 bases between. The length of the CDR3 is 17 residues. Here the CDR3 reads CASSQGSGGENTGELFF. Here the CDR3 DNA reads TGCGCCAGCAGCCAAGGTTCAGGGGGGGAGAACACCGGGGAGCTGTTTTTT.

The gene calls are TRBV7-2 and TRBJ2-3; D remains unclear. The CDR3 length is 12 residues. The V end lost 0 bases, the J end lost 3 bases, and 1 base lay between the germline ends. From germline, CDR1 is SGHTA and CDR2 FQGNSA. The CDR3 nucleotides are TGTGCCAGCAGCTTAGCTACAGATACGCAGTATTTT. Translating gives CASSLATDTQYF.

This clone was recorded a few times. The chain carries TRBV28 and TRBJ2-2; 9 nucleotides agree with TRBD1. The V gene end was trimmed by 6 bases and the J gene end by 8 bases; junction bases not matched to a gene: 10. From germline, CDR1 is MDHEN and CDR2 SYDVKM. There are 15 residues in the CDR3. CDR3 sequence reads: CASRRRQGDLGELFF. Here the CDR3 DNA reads TGTGCCAGCAGGCGCCGACAGGGGGATCTGGGGGAGCTGTTTTTT.

The CDR3 region has the DNA TGCGCCAGCAGTGGGCCGACGGGCATGAACACTGAAGCTTTCTTT. Its translation is CASSGPTGMNTEAFF. This sequence joins TRBV10-1 and TRBJ1-1; D not resolved. The CDR3 sequence is 15 residues long. From germline, CDR1 is WNHNN and CDR2 SYGVQD (reference sequence). Trimming cost V 4 bases and J 0 bases, with 12 bases left between them.

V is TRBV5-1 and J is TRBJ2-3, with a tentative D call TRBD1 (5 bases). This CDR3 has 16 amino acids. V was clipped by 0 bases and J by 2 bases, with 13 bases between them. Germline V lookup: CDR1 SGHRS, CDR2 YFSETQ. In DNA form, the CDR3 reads TGCGCCAGCAGCTTGGGTCAGGGCTCAACCACAGATACGCAGTATTTT. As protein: CASSLGQGSTTDTQYF.

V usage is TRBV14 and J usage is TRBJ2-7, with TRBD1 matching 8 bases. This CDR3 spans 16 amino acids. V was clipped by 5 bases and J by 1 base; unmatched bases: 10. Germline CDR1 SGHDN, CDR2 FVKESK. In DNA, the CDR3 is TGTGCCAGCAGCGGCCATAACCAGGGGGCTTCCTACGAGCAGTACTTC. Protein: CASSGHNQGASYEQYF.

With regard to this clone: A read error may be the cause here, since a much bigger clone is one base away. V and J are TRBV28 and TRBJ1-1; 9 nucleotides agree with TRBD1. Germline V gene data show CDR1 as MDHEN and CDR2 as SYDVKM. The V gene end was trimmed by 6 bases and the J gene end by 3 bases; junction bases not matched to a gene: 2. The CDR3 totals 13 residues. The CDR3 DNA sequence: TGTGCCAGCAGCAGACAGGGGGACACTGAAGCTTTCTTT. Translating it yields CASSRQGDTEAFF.

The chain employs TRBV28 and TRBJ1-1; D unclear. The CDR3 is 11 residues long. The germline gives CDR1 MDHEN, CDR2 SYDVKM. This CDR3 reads CGTEGNTEAFF. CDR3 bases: TGTGGGACGGAGGGGAACACTGAAGCTTTCTTT.

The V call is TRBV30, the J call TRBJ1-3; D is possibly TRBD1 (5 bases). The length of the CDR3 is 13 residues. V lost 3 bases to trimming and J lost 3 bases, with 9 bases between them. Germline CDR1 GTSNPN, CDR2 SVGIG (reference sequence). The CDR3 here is CAWRGGDGNTIYF. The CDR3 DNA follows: TGTGCCTGGAGAGGAGGGGATGGAAACACCATATATTTT.

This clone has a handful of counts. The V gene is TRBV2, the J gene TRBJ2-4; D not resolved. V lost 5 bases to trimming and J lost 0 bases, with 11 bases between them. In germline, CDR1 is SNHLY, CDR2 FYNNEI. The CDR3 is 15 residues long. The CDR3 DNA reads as TGTGCCAGCAGTTCACAGATGGGAGCCAAAAACATTCAGTACTTC. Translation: CASSSQMGAKNIQYF.

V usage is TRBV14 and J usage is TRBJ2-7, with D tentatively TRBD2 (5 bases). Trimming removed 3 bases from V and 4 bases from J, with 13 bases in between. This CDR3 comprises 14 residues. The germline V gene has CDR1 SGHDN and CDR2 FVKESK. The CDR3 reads CASSQVRGFYEQYF. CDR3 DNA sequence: TGTGCCAGCAGCCAGGTTCGGGGATTTTACGAGCAGTACTTC.

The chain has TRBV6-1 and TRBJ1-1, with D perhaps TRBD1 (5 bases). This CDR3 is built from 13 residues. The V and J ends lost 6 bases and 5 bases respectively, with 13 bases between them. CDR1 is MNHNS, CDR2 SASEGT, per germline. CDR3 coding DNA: TGTGCCAGCAGAGAGGGGTTAGGAACTGAAGCTTTCTTT. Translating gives CASREGLGTEAFF.

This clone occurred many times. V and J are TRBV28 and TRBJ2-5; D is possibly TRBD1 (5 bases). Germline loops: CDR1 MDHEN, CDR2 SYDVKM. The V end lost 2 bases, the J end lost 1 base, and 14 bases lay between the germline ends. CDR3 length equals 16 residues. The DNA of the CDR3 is TGTGCCAGCAGTTTAGGGGCCTTGGGGCTCCAAGAGACCCAGTACTTC. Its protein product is CASSLGALGLQETQYF.

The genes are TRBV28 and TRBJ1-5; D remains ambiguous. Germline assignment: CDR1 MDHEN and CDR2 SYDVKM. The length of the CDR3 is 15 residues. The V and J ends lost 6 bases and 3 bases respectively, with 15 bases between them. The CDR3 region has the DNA TGTGCCAGCAGCCTTATGTCAGGACTCAATCAGCCCCAGCATTTT. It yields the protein CASSLMSGLNQPQHF.